The 14 T cell receptor beta chains listed next were all sequenced from one sample in a study of blood T cell repertoires in COVID-19. Profiled with immunoSEQ multiplex PCR; TCRdb holds only in-frame clones, not every one. This sample yields some 130,000 clones, of which about four fifths are seen a single time; 3% to 4.5% belongs to the top ten. The sequenced sample was peripheral blood. These receptors were obtained from a woman of 80 years or more with acute or convalescent COVID-19.

In this sample, this clone turned up once. This chain links TRBV6-2 or TRBV6-3 with TRBJ2-1; D is perhaps TRBD2 (6 bases). V lost 5 bases and J lost 0, with 14 bases in between. The CDR3 covers 16 residues. Germline V CDR1 and CDR2: MNHEY, SVGEGT. The DNA for the CDR3 is TGTGCCAGCAGTACTATAGCGGCAAGCTCCTACAATGAGCAGTTCTTC. Protein: CASSTIAASSYNEQFF.

The CDR3 DNA is TGTGCCAGCAGCTTAGATCTGGGGAGGAATGAAAAACTGTTTTTT. Amino acids: CASSLDLGRNEKLFF. V and J are TRBV11-2 and TRBJ1-4; unclear D gene. This CDR3 is built from 15 residues. The germline V and J ends were trimmed by 0 bases and 5 bases, with 10 bases remaining between them. In germline, CDR1 is SGHAT, CDR2 FQNNGV.

V gene TRBV5-4 combines with J gene TRBJ1-5; a weak D match, TRBD1 (5 bases). The CDR3 is made up of 12 amino acids. CDR1 and CDR2 (germline): SGHNT, YYREEE (reference sequence). The V and J ends lost 4 bases and 6 bases respectively, with 8 bases between them. CDR3: CASSKDTQPQHF. The CDR3 region has the DNA TGTGCCAGCAGCAAGGACACTCAGCCCCAGCATTTT.

This clone was observed once. The J gene is TRBJ1-5, the V gene TRBV4-3; a weak D match, TRBD1 (6 bases). Germline values: CDR1 LGHNA, CDR2 YSLEER. Deletions cut 0 bases from V and 4 bases from J, with 10 bases between. The CDR3 runs to 15 residues. The CDR3 is CASSQDRTGNQPQHF. Here the CDR3 DNA reads TGCGCCAGCAGCCAAGATCGAACAGGGAATCAGCCCCAGCATTTT.

This clone was found a few times. Here the CDR3 reads CASRQEGQPQHF. CDR3 bases: TGTGCCAGCAGACAAGAGGGCCAGCCCCAGCATTTT. The rearrangement links TRBV12-3 or TRBV12-4 to TRBJ1-5; D gene ambiguous. The CDR3 loop spans 12 amino acids. The V end was cut by 6 bases, the J end by 7 bases, with 10 bases between.

The chain carries TRBV10-2 and TRBJ2-7; D ambiguous. V gave up 3 bases and J gave up 5 bases, with 5 bases separating them. Germline V CDR1 and CDR2: WSHSY, SAAADI. The CDR3 has 11 amino acids. The CDR3 here is CASSERDEQYF. In DNA, the CDR3 is TGCGCCAGCAGTGAACGGGACGAGCAGTACTTC.

V usage is TRBV10-3 and J usage is TRBJ2-1; the D gene is possibly TRBD1 (6 bases). The V end was cut by 3 bases, the J end by 9 bases, with 12 bases between. This CDR3 has 13 residues. Looked up from germline, CDR1 is ENHRY and CDR2 is SYGVKD. The CDR3 here is CAISDAGDTEQFF. The CDR3, as DNA: TGTGCCATCAGTGATGCAGGGGATACTGAGCAGTTCTTC.

This clone was recorded a few times. This CDR3 is CASSQGDYTGELFF. The CDR3 nucleotides read TGCGCCAGCAGCCAGGGGGACTACACCGGGGAGCTGTTTTTT. This rearrangement joins TRBV4-1 to TRBJ2-2, with a weak D call TRBD2 (6 bases). CDR3 length: 14 residues. CDR1 and CDR2 (germline): MGHRA, YSYEKL. Trimming shortened V by 3 bases and J by 3 bases, and 8 bases separated the two germline ends.

The chain uses TRBV30 and TRBJ1-3; D is unclear. Germline loops: CDR1 GTSNPN, CDR2 SVGIG (reference sequence). V shed 4 bases and J shed 0 bases, with 13 bases lying between them. This CDR3 region has 15 residues. The CDR3 region has the DNA TGTGCCTGGACCTCCGGAGGGATCTCTGGAAACACCATATATTTT. Residues: CAWTSGGISGNTIYF.

V and J are TRBV6-2 or TRBV6-3 and TRBJ1-1; possibly TRBD1 for D (6 bases). The CDR3 sequence is 15 residues long. Looked up from germline, CDR1 is MNHEY and CDR2 is SVGEGT. The V end was cut by 4 bases, the J end by 0 bases, with 12 bases between. The DNA of the CDR3 is TGTGCCAGCAGTTCCCACAGGGCGATGAACACTGAAGCTTTCTTT. It codes for CASSSHRAMNTEAFF.

This chain links TRBV7-8 with TRBJ1-1, with unresolved D. The V and J ends lost 3 bases and 6 bases respectively, with 8 bases between them. Germline lookup yields CDR1 SGHVS and CDR2 FQNEAQ. CDR3 size: 12 residues. Here the CDR3 reads CASSFSSSEAFF. CDR3 in DNA: TGTGCCAGCAGCTTCAGTAGCTCTGAAGCTTTCTTT.

The chain has TRBV4-3 and TRBJ1-3; D remains ambiguous. Deletions cut 3 bases from V and 4 bases from J, with 13 bases between. Germline V CDR1 and CDR2: LGHNA, YSLEER. This CDR3 comprises 15 residues. The CDR3 protein is CASSHLGGEGNTIYF. DNA of the CDR3: TGCGCCAGCAGCCACCTGGGCGGGGAGGGAAACACCATATATTTT.

The rearrangement links TRBV2 to TRBJ1-2, with 7 nucleotides matching TRBD1. The CDR3 length is 13 residues. V lost 6 bases and J lost 7; bases outside the gene matches: 8. CDR1 and CDR2 (germline): SNHLY, FYNNEI. CDR3 sequence reads: CASRTDRASGYTF. As DNA, the CDR3 is TGTGCCAGCAGAACAGACAGGGCAAGTGGCTACACCTTC.

This clone was seen a handful of times. The chain couples TRBV19 to TRBJ1-2, with TRBD1 identical over 9 bases. The CDR3 spans 15 residues. Germline CDR1 is LNHDA and CDR2 is SQIVND (reference sequence). J gave up 7 bases and V 5 bases, and 11 bases lay outside the gene matches. CDR3 sequence (DNA): TGTGCCAGTAGTCCAGGGGGACAGGGTATGGTTGGCTACACCTTC. Amino acids: CASSPGGQGMVGYTF.